A selection of T cell receptor delta chains follows, all from one sample in a study of Vδ1+ human thymocytes. TCRdb called clones from the multiplex PCR reads again using CATT. The sample has 50,000 to 60,000 delta-chain clones, approximately 16% seen once; the top ten hold roughly 0.37%. The specimen was Vdelta1+ gamma-delta thymocytes from the thymus. Every receptor here comes from a girl in the first two years of life who had congenital heart surgery. Each CDR3 is given with its conserved first and last residue. Each record gives: clone size, CDR3 length, V gene, J gene, D gene, CDR3 protein, CDR3 DNA. The D gene is left open where the match is weak. Not all rows give a size; the values are once, few, many and, for expanded clones, a class.

medium-sized	22	TRAV29/DV5	TRDJ1	TRDD3	CAASDKRGRFSYGLGDVGKLIF	TGTGCAGCAAGCGACAAACGGGGAAGATTCTCCTACGGACTGGGGGATGTTGGTAAACTCATCTTT
NA	17	TRDV1	TRDJ1	NA	CALGEGRVQLPSDKLIF	TGTGCTCTTGGGGAAGGCCGAGTACAGCTACCCTCCGATAAACTCATCTTT
NA	22	TRDV1	TRDJ1	TRDD3	CALGELSAGWGIRVKDTDKLIF	TGTGCTCTTGGGGAACTATCGGCGGGCTGGGGGATACGGGTGAAGGACACCGATAAACTCATCTTT
NA	21	TRDV1	TRDJ1	TRDD3	CALGELAYDWGIRANTDKLIF	TGTGCTCTTGGGGAACTGGCCTATGACTGGGGGATAAGGGCAAACACCGATAAACTCATCTTT
NA	21	TRDV1	TRDJ1	TRDD3	CALGESPLRWGYDRYTDKLIF	TGTGCTCTTGGGGAATCTCCCCTACGATGGGGATACGACAGGTACACCGATAAACTCATCTTT
few	21	TRDV1	TRDJ1	TRDD3	CALGEPYSYVGPGGYVDKLIF	TGTGCTCTTGGGGAACCATATTCCTACGTAGGTCCTGGGGGATACGTCGATAAACTCATCTTT
NA	16	TRDV1	TRDJ1	NA	CALGIGMFTGTDKLIF	TGTGCTCTTGGTATTGGGATGTTTACTGGGACCGATAAACTCATCTTT
few	18	TRDV1	TRDJ1	NA	CALGLTSYGLLNTDKLIF	TGTGCTCTTGGGCTTACGAGCTACGGTCTACTTAACACCGATAAACTCATCTTT
few	18	TRDV1	TRDJ1	TRDD3	CALGELSRDTPYTDKLIF	TGTGCTCTTGGGGAACTATCGAGGGATACCCCGTACACCGATAAACTCATCTTT
few	15	TRDV1	TRDJ1	NA	CALGAPYHYTDKLIF	TGTGCTCTTGGGGCCCCTTACCACTACACCGATAAACTCATCTTT
NA	14	TRDV1	TRDJ1	NA	CALGELIPPNKLIF	TGTGCTCTTGGGGAACTCATCCCCCCGAATAAACTCATCTTT
few	17	TRDV1	TRDJ1	NA	CALGELGLKIRTDKLIF	TGTGCTCTTGGGGAACTGGGGTTAAAGATTCGCACCGATAAACTCATCTTT
few	20	TRDV1	TRDJ1	TRDD2	CALGEPRPSYCPPYTDKLIF	TGTGCTCTTGGGGAACCCCGGCCTTCCTACTGCCCTCCTTACACCGATAAACTCATCTTT
NA	17	TRDV1	TRDJ1	TRDD3	CALGELSHSRGDAKLIF	TGTGCTCTTGGGGAACTCTCCCATAGCAGGGGGGATGCCAAACTCATCTTT
NA	20	TRDV1	TRDJ1	TRDD3	CALGKLPTSDGGYSTDKLIF	TGTGCTCTTGGGAAGCTTCCCACCTCGGATGGGGGATACTCCACCGATAAACTCATCTTT
few	16	TRDV2	TRDJ1	NA	CACDHPIGEYTDKLIF	TGTGCCTGTGACCACCCTATTGGGGAATACACCGATAAACTCATCTTT
NA	24	TRDV1	TRDJ1	NA	CALGERLPILGTDAGDRYTDKLIF	TGTGCTCTTGGGGAACGACTTCCTATCCTGGGGACTGACGCGGGTGATCGATACACCGATAAACTCATCTTT
few	19	TRDV1	TRDJ1	NA	CALGEVPTLGDLYTDKLIF	TGTGCTCTTGGGGAAGTTCCTACGCTGGGGGACCTGTACACCGATAAACTCATCTTT
few	18	TRDV1	TRDJ1	TRDD3	CALGDLVTGDAYTDKLIF	TGTGCTCTTGGGGATCTAGTTACTGGGGATGCGTACACCGATAAACTCATCTTT
NA	22	TRDV1	TRDJ1	NA	CALGEFGDGRGHAGAYTDKLIF	TGTGCTCTTGGGGAATTCGGAGACGGAAGGGGGCACGCGGGTGCCTACACCGATAAACTCATCTTT
few	18	TRDV1	TRDJ1	NA	CALADVRPKGTSTDKLIF	TGTGCTCTTGCGGACGTCCGTCCAAAAGGCACCTCCACCGATAAACTCATCTTT
NA	22	TRDV1	TRDJ1	TRDD3	CALGEAHSPLGDTDQPTDKLIF	TGTGCTCTGGGGGAAGCCCATTCCCCACTGGGGGATACGGACCAACCAACCGATAAACTCATCTTT
few	19	TRDV1	TRDJ1	NA	CALGEVSTGLGTYTDKLIF	TGTGCTCTTGGGGAAGTTTCCACAGGGCTGGGAACGTACACCGATAAACTCATCTTT
few	19	TRDV1	TRDJ1	TRDD3	CALGELSRLGHLHTDKLIF	TGTGCTCTTGGGGAACTCTCCCGACTGGGGCATTTACACACCGATAAACTCATCTTT
NA	16	TRDV1	TRDJ1	NA	CALADPLLKYTDKLIF	TGTGCTCTTGCGGACCCCCTACTAAAGTACACCGATAAACTCATCTTT
NA	17	TRDV2	TRDJ3	NA	CACAPNVRDTETRQMFF	TGTGCCTGTGCCCCAAACGTACGAGATACCGAAACCCGGCAGATGTTTTTC
NA	18	TRDV1	TRDJ1	TRDD3	CALGEQLDASLGDTALIF	TGTGCTCTTGGGGAACAGTTGGATGCCTCCCTGGGGGATACAGCACTCATCTTT
NA	17	TRDV2	TRDJ1	TRDD3	CACDTLGDILYTDKPIF	TGTGCCTGTGACACACTGGGGGATATACTGTACACCGATAAACCCATCTTT
few	17	TRDV1	TRDJ1	NA	CALGELIGPFCTDKLIF	TGTGCTCTTGGGGAACTAATAGGCCCCTTTTGCACCGATAAACTCATCTTT
NA	20	TRDV1	TRDJ1	TRDD3	CALGEPAVLGIDYATDKLIF	TGTGCTCTTGGGGAACCTGCCGTACTGGGGATCGACTATGCCACCGATAAACTCATCTTT
once	22	TRDV1	TRDJ1	TRDD3	CALGEAPSVGGYDGGCSDKLIF	TGTGCTCTTGGGGAAGCTCCCTCGGTGGGGGGATACGATGGGGGTTGCTCCGATAAACTCATCTTT
few	18	TRDV1	TRDJ1	NA	CALGEHHIVLGLTDKLIF	TGTGCTCTTGGGGAACATCACATCGTACTGGGTTTGACCGATAAACTCATCTTT
NA	15	TRDV1	TRDJ1	TRDD3	CALGELWGITDKLIF	TGTGCTCTTGGGGAACTCTGGGGGATTACCGATAAACTCATCTTT
NA	23	TRDV1	TRDJ1	TRDD3	CALGERGWFPYWGTMVYTDKLIF	TGTGCTCTTGGGGAACGGGGGTGGTTTCCTTACTGGGGGACTATGGTGTACACCGATAAACTCATCTTT
few	18	TRDV1	TRDJ1	TRDD2	CALGEGLPNFHYTDKLIF	TGTGCTCTTGGGGAAGGCCTTCCTAATTTCCACTACACCGATAAACTCATCTTT
NA	16	TRDV1	TRDJ1	NA	CALGEHLPTNTDKLIF	TGTGCTCTTGGGGAACATCTGCCCACAAACACCGATAAACTCATCTTT
few	21	TRDV2	TRDJ1	NA	CACDTAFQGGYAPSYIDKLIF	TGTGCCTGTGACACCGCCTTCCAAGGAGGATACGCCCCATCCTACATCGATAAACTCATCTTT
NA	20	TRDV1	TRDJ1	TRDD3	CALGLRRRTGGYNYTDKLIF	TGTGCTCTTGGGCTACGACGACGTACTGGGGGATACAACTACACCGATAAACTCATCTTT
NA	21	TRDV1	TRDJ1	TRDD3	CALGTPSHSYYRLGAVDKLIF	TGTGCTCTTGGGACACCCAGTCACTCCTATTATAGGCTGGGGGCGGTCGATAAACTCATCTTT
NA	20	TRDV1	TRDJ1	TRDD2	CALGEQIPFPTETYTDKLIF	TGTGCTCTTGGGGAACAAATCCCCTTTCCTACTGAGACGTACACCGATAAACTCATCTTT
few	20	TRDV1	TRDJ1	TRDD3	CALGSTTKGGYGRYTDKLIF	TGTGCTCTTGGCTCTACTACAAAGGGGGGATACGGGAGGTACACCGATAAACTCATCTTT
NA	23	TRDV1	TRDJ1	TRDD3	CALGEHLTAPPILGDPYTDKLIF	TGTGCTCTTGGGGAACACCTTACAGCACCCCCCATACTGGGGGATCCCTACACCGATAAACTCATCTTT
few	17	TRDV1	TRDJ1	NA	CALGKGGPTPYGERLIF	TGTGCTCTTGGGAAAGGTGGGCCTACGCCCTATGGGGAGCGACTCATCTTT
few	22	TRDV1	TRDJ1	TRDD3	CALGDPGAYPHWGESYTDKLIF	TGTGCTCTTGGGGACCCAGGGGCGTATCCGCACTGGGGAGAGAGCTACACCGATAAACTCATCTTT
NA	24	TRDV1	TRDJ1	TRDD3	CALGQPRLLLIGTGGYPYTDKLIF	TGTGCTCTTGGGCAACCCCGCCTCCTACTAATTGGGACTGGGGGATACCCGTACACCGATAAACTCATCTTT
NA	16	TRDV1	TRDJ1	TRDD2	CALGETLTSYADKLIF	TGTGCTCTTGGGGAAACCCTTACTTCCTACGCCGATAAACTCATCTTT
NA	16	TRDV1	TRDJ1	TRDD3	CALGDFSWGYVDKLIF	TGTGCTCTTGGGGACTTTTCCTGGGGATACGTCGATAAACTCATCTTT
NA	19	TRDV1	TRDJ1	TRDD3	CALGEVFVALGERTDKLIF	TGTGCTCTTGGGGAAGTCTTCGTAGCACTGGGGGAGAGAACCGATAAACTCATCTTT
NA	17	TRDV1	TRDJ1	NA	CALGEAEGLGDTDKLIF	TGTGCTCTTGGGGAAGCGGAAGGACTGGGCGACACCGATAAACTCATCTTT
few	18	TRDV1	TRDJ1	NA	CALGERSRPNYHTDKLIF	TGTGCTCTTGGGGAACGATCGAGACCTAATTACCACACCGATAAACTCATCTTT
NA	21	TRDV1	TRDJ1	TRDD3	CALGELSNFGGYEAIADKLIF	TGTGCTCTTGGGGAACTATCCAACTTTGGGGGATACGAAGCTATAGCCGATAAACTCATCTTT
few	19	TRDV1	TRDJ1	TRDD2	CALGEPSYHRILGADKLIF	TGTGCTCTTGGGGAACCTTCCTACCACAGAATACTGGGTGCCGATAAACTCATCTTT
NA	16	TRDV1	TRDJ1	NA	CALGERNLGRAGELIF	TGTGCTCTTGGGGAACGAAACCTAGGGCGGGCTGGGGAACTCATCTTT
NA	20	TRAV29/DV5	TRDJ1	TRDD3	CAASAPAYLQRDGGYKELIF	TGTGCAGCAAGCGCGCCCGCCTACCTACAACGTGATGGGGGATACAAGGAACTCATCTTT
few	17	TRDV1	TRDJ1	TRDD3	CALGELLIGDTPHKLIF	TGTGCTCTTGGGGAACTCTTAATTGGGGATACGCCTCATAAACTCATCTTT